One T cell receptor (beta chain) is described in this entry. The antigen is undetermined. These data belong to a study of identifying expanded T cells in peripheral blood. Study-wide points: Across healthy donors, higher total template counts meant significantly greater roughly two-week count variance. Technical replicates showed about 1.2 changed clones; roughly two weeks approximately 15; four weeks 19.

CDR3 length: 14 amino acids. With V trimmed by 0 bases and J by 5 bases, 3 bases remained unmatched. Germline CDR1 is SGHTA and CDR2 is FQGNSA. Collection occurred without any documented infections or immune events in donors. Assay: immunoSEQ multiplex PCR; the TCRdb copy retains only in-frame clones and omits some. The sample records about 130,000 clones, 70% to 90% being singletons. The sample comprised blood. The chain links TRBV7-2 to TRBJ2-5; 7 bases match TRBD1. The sequence derives from a person between 18 and 75 years old in good health. CDR3 in amino acids: CASSLAPQGETQYF. The CDR3 DNA is TGTGCCAGCAGCTTAGCTCCACAGGGGGAGACCCAGTACTTC.